This T cell receptor (beta chain) stems from a study of spatial heterogeneity in lung cancer. J gave up 5 bases and V 3 bases, and 7 bases lay outside the gene matches. Germline CDR1 reads DFQATT; CDR2 reads SNEGSKA (reference sequence). The CDR3 contains 14 residues. There are many counts of this clonotype. Every TCR cDNA molecule bore its own unique molecular identifier. MiXCR was run by TCRdb on the 5' RACE reads, yielding one entry per CDR3 protein. The sample has roughly 48,000 distinct CDR3 sequences; over 4.5% are singletons. Time point specified: sample taken at primary tumor resection. Unsorted whole RNA from tumor, nontumor lung or frozen PBMC underwent sequencing.

This sample comprised PBMCs, obtained at surgery. This clonotype originated in a male donor with early-stage non-small cell lung cancer. The chain uses TRBV20-1 and TRBJ2-5; 9 nucleotides line up with TRBD2. CDR3 amino acids: CSASRREGHETQYF. The CDR3 DNA is TGCAGTGCTAGTCGGCGGGAGGGCCATGAGACCCAGTACTTC.